The clone carrying this T cell receptor (beta chain) came up a few times. Its antigen is not identified. Peripheral blood genomic DNA, not sorted cells or RNA, was the template. A mixed TRB-A/B primer pool amplified rearranged TRB by multiplex touch-down PCR. One entry per CDR3 protein, called by TCRdb with MiXCR from the multiplex PCR reads. This sample yields around 9,600 distinct CDR3 sequences, of which roughly 31% are seen a single time; roughly 14% belongs to the top ten. This entry comes from a study of T cell repertoires in aging, cancer and after chemotherapy. The study's findings and limits: Across the chemotherapy interval, each cancer cohort showed higher median generation probability, suggesting thymic rebound. Age-matched healthy donors had significantly more diverse, less clonal blood TCR repertoires than untreated cancer patients.

Sequenced material: blood. The sequence was obtained from a human donor in good health. The donor label of this sample is uncertain.

CDR3 nucleotides: TGTGCCAGCTCCCGCCGGGACCTTAACACCGGGGAGCTGTTTTTT. This gives the protein CASSRRDLNTGELFF. The chain combines TRBV18 with TRBJ2-2; D possibly matches TRBD1 or TRBD2 (5 bases each). This CDR3 is 15 amino acids long. The V gene lost 6 bases and the J gene lost 2 bases, with 13 bases spanning the gap. CDR1 and CDR2 (germline): KGHSH, LQKENI.